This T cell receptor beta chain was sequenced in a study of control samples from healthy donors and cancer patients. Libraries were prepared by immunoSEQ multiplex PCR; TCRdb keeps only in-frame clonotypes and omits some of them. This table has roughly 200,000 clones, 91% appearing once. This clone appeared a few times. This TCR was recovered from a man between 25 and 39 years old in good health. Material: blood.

CDR3 loop: CASRLQGDTEAFF. CDR3 nucleotides: TGTGCCAGTCGCCTACAGGGAGACACTGAAGCTTTCTTT. This chain connects TRBV19 to TRBJ1-1, with a weak D call TRBD1 (6 bases). Between the trimmed V and J ends, which lost 8 bases and 3 bases, there was a span of 13 bases. Germline CDR1 and CDR2: LNHDA and SQIVND (reference sequence). This CDR3 is built from 13 residues.